The clone carrying this T cell receptor beta chain showed up just a few times. Its antigen is currently unknown. The CDR3 consists of 14 residues. Trimming at V came to 9 bases and at J to 4 bases, leaving 8 bases not matched to a gene. Per the germline V gene, CDR1 is LNHDA and CDR2 is SQIVND (reference sequence). The hyperthyroidism was newly diagnosed and had lasted under 2 months; the patients were aged 18 to 65. Extraction of PBMCs used roughly 9.3 ml of fresh peripheral blood. RNA transcripts served as the template for amplifying TCR beta CDR3 regions. TCR CDR3 regions were first amplified by RT-PCR with HTBI primers. MiXCR was run by TCRdb on the multiplex PCR reads, yielding one entry per CDR3 protein. The sample includes under 350,000 distinct CDR3 sequences, under 25% seen only once; the top ten take roughly 52%. These data belong to a study of T cells in Graves' hyperthyroidism and ophthalmopathy. Study in general: Any treatment followed the collection of peripheral blood at initial diagnosis.

Whole-study findings and limits: Most clonotypes expanded in thyroid above 0.001 were likewise present in blood.

This sequence was found in a woman between 50 and 59 years old with Graves' hyperthyroidism. The genes are TRBV19 and TRBJ1-2; 10 nucleotides match TRBD1. The sample was blood. Written as DNA, the CDR3 is TGTGCCAGACAGTCCGGGACAGGGGCCTATGGCTACACCTTC. Translation: CARQSGTGAYGYTF.